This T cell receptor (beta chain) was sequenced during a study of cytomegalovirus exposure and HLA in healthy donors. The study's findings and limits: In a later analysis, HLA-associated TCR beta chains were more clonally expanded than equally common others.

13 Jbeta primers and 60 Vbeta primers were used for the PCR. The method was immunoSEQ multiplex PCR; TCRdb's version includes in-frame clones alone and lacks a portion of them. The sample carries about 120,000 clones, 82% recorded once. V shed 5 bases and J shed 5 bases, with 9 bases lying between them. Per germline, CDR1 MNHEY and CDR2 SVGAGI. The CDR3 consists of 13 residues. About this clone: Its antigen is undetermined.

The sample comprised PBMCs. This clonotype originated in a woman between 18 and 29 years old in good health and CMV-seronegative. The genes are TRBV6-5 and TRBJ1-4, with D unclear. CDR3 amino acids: CASSILLNEKLFF. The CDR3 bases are TGTGCCAGCAGTATCCTTCTAAATGAAAAACTGTTTTTT.